This TCR beta chain was captured in a study of T cell repertoires in cytomegalovirus infection. Turning to the study itself: In the study, CMV epitopes included recently identified HLA-C-restricted and well-studied HLA-B-restricted ones. In public TCR beta signatures, there were indications of both CMV infection and matching HLA type. The study's findings and limits: Accumulated public TCR beta family frequency recognized individuals carrying CMV together with the relevant HLA. What dominated the ex vivo response were HLA-C-restricted CMV-specific TCR beta clonotypes.

Each CDR3 protein gets one entry after TCRdb re-called the reads with MiXCR. The table records roughly 730,000 distinct CDR3 sequences, roughly a third of them present only once. There are 12 residues in the CDR3. The germline V gene has CDR1 MNHEY and CDR2 SVGAGI. As to this clonotype: Its specificity is unknown.

The sample here was cultured PBMCs, taken from culture after CMV antigen stimulation. The TCR sequence derives from a human donor in good health (CMV status not recorded). Some clones in this sample may be carry-over from other donors' samples. The chain combines TRBV6-5 with TRBJ2-7; the D gene is possibly TRBD2 (5 bases). CDR3 protein: CAAGSIDYEQYF. In nucleotides, the CDR3 is TGTGCGGCGGGTAGTATTGACTACGAGCAGTACTTC.